This T cell receptor beta chain was identified during a study of blood T cell repertoires in COVID-19. Seattle patient enrollment occurred during active infection, with longitudinal follow-up thereafter. Under the authors' procedure: Amplification of reference gene primers was used by the study to estimate nucleated cell counts. Here immunoSEQ multiplex PCR was the method, and the copy in TCRdb shows in-frame clones only, minus some. V and J calls plus clone size are reproduced from that table; the DNA served to infer D and trimming. The table shows some 360,000 clones, with about 90% occurring only once. Germline V gene lookup returns CDR1 LGHNA and CDR2 YNFKEQ. The CDR3 is made up of 17 amino acids. Trimming shortened V by 0 bases and J by 0 bases, and 11 bases separated the two germline ends.

The sequence derives from a woman aged 55-70 years with COVID-19, enrolled during active disease. Sequencing used peripheral blood. This rearrangement joins TRBV4-2 to TRBJ2-2; tentative D call: TRBD1 (5 bases). The CDR3 region has the DNA TGTGCCAGCAGCCAAGATAGGGGATTCACGAACACCGGGGAGCTGTTTTTT. Translation: CASSQDRGFTNTGELFF.